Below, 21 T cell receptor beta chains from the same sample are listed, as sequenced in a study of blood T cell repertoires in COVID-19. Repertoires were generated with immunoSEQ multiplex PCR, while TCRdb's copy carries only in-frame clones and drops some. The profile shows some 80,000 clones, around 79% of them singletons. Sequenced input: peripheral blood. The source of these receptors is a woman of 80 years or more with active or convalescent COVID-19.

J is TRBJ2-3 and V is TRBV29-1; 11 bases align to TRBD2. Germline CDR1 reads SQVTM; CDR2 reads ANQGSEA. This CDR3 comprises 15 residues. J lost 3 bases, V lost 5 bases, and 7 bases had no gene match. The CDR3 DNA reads TGCAGCGTTTTAGGGACTAGCGGTGGAACAGATACGCAGTATTTT. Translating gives CSVLGTSGGTDTQYF.

CDR3 DNA sequence: TGTGCCAGCAGCGCCTGGGACGGAGGGGAAGAGACCCAGTACTTC. This gives the protein CASSAWDGGEETQYF. The V gene is TRBV9, the J gene TRBJ2-5, with a possible D match to TRBD2 (6 bases). Germline-derived CDR1 and CDR2 are SGDLS and YYNGEE. The CDR3 consists of 15 residues. V lost 3 bases to trimming and J lost 3 bases, with 15 bases between them.

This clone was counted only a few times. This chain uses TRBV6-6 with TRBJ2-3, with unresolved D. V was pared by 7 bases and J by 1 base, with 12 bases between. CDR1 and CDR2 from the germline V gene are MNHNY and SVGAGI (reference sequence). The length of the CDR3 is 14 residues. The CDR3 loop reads CASTHPPGTDTQYF. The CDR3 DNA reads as TGTGCCAGCACCCACCCCCCAGGCACAGATACGCAGTATTTT.

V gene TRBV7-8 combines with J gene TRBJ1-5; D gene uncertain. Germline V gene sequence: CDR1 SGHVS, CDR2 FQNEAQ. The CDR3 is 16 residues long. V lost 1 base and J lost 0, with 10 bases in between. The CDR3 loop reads CASSLVSAYSNQPQHF. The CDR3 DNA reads TGTGCCAGCAGCTTAGTATCTGCGTATAGCAATCAGCCCCAGCATTTT.

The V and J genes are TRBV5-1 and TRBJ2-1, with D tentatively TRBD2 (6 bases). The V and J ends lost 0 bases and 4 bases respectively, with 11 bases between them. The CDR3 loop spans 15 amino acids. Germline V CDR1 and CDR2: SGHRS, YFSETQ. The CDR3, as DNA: TGCGCCAGCAGCTTGGAGTGGAGGGTTTACAATGAGCAGTTCTTC. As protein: CASSLEWRVYNEQFF.

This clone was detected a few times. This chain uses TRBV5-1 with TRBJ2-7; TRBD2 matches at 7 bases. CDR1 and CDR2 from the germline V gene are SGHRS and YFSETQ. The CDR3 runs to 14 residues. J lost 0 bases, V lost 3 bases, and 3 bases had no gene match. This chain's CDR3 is CASSWGLSSYEQYF. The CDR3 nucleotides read TGCGCCAGCAGCTGGGGACTATCCTCCTACGAGCAGTACTTC. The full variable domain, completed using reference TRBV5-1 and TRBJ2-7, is KAGVTQTPRYLIKTRGQQVTLSCSPISGHRSVSWYQQTPGQGLQFLFEYFSETQRNKGNFPGRFSGRQFSNSRSEMNVSTLELGDSALYLCASSWGLSSYEQYFGPGTRLTVT.

DNA of the CDR3: TGTGCCAGCAGCTTGGTCCCGACTTTACAAGAGACCCAGTACTTC. Its translation: CASSLVPTLQETQYF. The chain is built from TRBV5-6 and TRBJ2-5, with unresolved D. The CDR3 is 15 amino acids. Germline assignment: CDR1 SGHDT and CDR2 YYEEEE. The V end lost 0 bases, the J end lost 2 bases, and 11 bases lay between the germline ends. The variable domain in full, completed from reference TRBV5-6 and TRBJ2-5, reads DAGVTQSPTHLIKTRGQQVTLRCSPKSGHDTVSWYQQALGQGPQFIFQYYEEEERQRGNFPDRFSGHQFPNYSSELNVNALLLGDSALYLCASSLVPTLQETQYFGPGTRLLVL.

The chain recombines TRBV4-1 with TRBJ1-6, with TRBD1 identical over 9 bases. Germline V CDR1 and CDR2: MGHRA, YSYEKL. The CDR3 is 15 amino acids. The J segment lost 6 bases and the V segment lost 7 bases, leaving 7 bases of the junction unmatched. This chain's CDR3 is CASNGQGRVNSPLHF. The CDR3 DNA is TGCGCCAGCAACGGACAGGGGCGGGTTAATTCACCCCTCCACTTT.

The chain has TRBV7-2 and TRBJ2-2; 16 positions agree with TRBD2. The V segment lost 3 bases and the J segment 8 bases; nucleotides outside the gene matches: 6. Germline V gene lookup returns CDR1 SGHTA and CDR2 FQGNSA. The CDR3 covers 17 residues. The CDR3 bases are TGTGCCAGCAGCTTGGGGACTAGCGGGAGGGGACGGGGGGAGCTGTTTTTT. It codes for CASSLGTSGRGRGELFF.

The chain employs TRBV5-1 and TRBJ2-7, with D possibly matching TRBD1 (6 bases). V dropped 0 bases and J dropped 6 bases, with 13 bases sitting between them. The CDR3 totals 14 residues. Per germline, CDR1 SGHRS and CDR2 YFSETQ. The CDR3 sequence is CASSLGGTGREQYF. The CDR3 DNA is TGCGCCAGCAGCTTGGGCGGTACAGGGCGCGAGCAGTACTTC.

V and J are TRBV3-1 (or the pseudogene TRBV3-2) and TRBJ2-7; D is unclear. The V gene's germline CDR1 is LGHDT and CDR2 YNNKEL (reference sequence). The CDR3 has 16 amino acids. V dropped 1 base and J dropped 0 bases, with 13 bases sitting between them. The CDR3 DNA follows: TGTGCCAGCAGCCAAGTAATACGCGTGAGCTCCTACGAGCAGTACTTC. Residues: CASSQVIRVSSYEQYF.

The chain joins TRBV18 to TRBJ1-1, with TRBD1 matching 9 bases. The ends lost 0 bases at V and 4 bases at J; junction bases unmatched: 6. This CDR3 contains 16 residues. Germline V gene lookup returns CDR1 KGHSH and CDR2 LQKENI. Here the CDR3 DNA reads TGTGCCAGCTCACCACCGGGACAGGGCCAACGCACTGAAGCTTTCTTT. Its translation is CASSPPGQGQRTEAFF. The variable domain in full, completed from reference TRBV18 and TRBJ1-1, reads NAGVMQNPRHLVRRRGQEARLRCSPMKGHSHVYWYRQLPEEGLKFMVYLQKENIIDESGMPKERFSAEFPKEGPSILRIQQVVRGDSAAYFCASSPPGQGQRTEAFFGQGTRLTVV.

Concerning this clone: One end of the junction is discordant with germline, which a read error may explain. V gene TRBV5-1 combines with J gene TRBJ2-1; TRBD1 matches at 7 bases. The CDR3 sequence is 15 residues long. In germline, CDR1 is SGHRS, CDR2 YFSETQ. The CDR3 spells CASSMTGQSSNEQFF. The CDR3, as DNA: TGCGCCAGCAGCATGACAGGGCAGTCCTCCAATGAGCAGTTCTTC.

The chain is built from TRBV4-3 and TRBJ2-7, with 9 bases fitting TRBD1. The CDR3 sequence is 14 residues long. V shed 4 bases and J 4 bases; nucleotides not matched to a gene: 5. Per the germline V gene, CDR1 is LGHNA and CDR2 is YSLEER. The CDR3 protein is CASSRGQGRYEQYF. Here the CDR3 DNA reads TGCGCCAGCAGCCGCGGACAGGGGAGATACGAGCAGTACTTC.

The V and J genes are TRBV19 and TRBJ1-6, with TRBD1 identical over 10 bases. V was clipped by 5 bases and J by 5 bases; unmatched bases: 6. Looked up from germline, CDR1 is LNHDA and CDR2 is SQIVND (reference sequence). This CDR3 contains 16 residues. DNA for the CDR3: TGTGCCAGTAGTGACCCGGGACAGGGGAATAATTCACCCCTCCACTTT. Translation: CASSDPGQGNNSPLHF.

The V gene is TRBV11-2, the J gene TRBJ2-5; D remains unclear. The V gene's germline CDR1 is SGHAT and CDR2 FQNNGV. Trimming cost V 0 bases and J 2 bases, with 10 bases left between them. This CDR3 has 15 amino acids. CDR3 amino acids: CASSLEAGRQETQYF. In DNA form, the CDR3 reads TGTGCCAGCAGCTTAGAGGCAGGTCGACAAGAGACCCAGTACTTC.

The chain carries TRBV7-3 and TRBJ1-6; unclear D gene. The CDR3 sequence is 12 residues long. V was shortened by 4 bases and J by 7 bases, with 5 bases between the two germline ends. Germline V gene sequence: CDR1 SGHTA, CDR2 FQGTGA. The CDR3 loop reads CASSSGNSPLHF. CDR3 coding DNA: TGTGCCAGCAGCTCGGGGAATTCACCCCTCCACTTT.

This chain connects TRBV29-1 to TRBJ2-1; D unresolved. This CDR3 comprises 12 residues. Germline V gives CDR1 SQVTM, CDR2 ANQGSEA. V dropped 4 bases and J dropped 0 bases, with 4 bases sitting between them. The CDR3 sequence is CSVVISYNEQFF. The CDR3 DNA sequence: TGCAGCGTTGTAATCTCCTACAATGAGCAGTTCTTC.

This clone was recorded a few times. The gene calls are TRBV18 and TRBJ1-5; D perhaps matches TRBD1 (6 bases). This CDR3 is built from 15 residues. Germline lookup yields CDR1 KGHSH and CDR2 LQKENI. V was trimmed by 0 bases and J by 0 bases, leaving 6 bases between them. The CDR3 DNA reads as TGTGCCAGCTCACCACCGGGGGCTAGCAATCAGCCCCAGCATTTT. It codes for CASSPPGASNQPQHF.

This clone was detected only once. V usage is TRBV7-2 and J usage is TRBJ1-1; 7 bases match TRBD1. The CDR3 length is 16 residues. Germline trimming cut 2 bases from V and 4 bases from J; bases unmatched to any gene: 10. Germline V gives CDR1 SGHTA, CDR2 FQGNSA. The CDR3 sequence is CASSLNRGIGSTEAFF. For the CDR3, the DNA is TGTGCCAGCAGCTTAAACAGGGGTATCGGGAGCACTGAAGCTTTCTTT.

The CDR3 DNA reads TGCGCCAGCAGTCAGGTACAGGGGGCTGGGAACACCGGGGAGCTGTTTTTT. It translates to CASSQVQGAGNTGELFF. The genes are TRBV23-1 and TRBJ2-2, with 9 bases matching TRBD1. TRBV23-1 is identified as an open reading frame with a role that is uncertain. This CDR3 contains 17 residues. The V gene end was trimmed by 3 bases and the J gene end by 1 base; junction bases not matched to a gene: 6.